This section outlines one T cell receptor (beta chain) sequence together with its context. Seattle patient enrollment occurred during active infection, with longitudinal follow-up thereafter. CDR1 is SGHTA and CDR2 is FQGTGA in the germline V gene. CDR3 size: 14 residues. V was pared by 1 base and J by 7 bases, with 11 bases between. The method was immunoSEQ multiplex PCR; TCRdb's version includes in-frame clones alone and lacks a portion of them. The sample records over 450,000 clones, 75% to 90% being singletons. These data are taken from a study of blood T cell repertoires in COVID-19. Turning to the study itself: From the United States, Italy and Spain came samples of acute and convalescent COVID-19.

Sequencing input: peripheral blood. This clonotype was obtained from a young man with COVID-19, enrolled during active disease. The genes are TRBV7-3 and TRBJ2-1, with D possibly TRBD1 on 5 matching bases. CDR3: CASSLMQGGNEQFF. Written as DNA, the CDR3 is TGTGCCAGCAGCTTAATGCAGGGTGGGAATGAGCAGTTCTTC.